This T cell receptor (beta chain) comes out of a study of graft-versus-host responses after intestinal transplantation. Across the study: Each recipient received a multivisceral, liver-intestinal, or isolated intestinal graft. After anti-thymocyte globulin induction, recipients took tacrolimus and steroids for roughly three years. Study-level findings and limits: Peak circulating GvH clone levels tracked with early post-transplant HvG declines. Some GvH clones appeared in ileal mucosa or blood before recipient bone marrow.

The CDR3 sequence is 14 residues long. CDR1 MNHEY and CDR2 SVGAGI come from the germline V gene. Trimming left V 5 bases short and J 3 bases short, with 14 bases between. Generated by immunoSEQ multiplex PCR, the TCRdb table keeps only in-frame clones and is missing some. The repertoire includes 80,000 to 90,000 clones, more than 90% of them detected once, and more than 0.3% sits in the top ten. Comment on this clone: The antigen remains undetermined.

The sample here was unstimulated CD4+ T cells sorted from spleen or lymph node cells, taken before intestinal transplant. The sequence was obtained from a human donor who received an intestinal transplant. The chain uses TRBV6-5 and TRBJ2-7; perhaps D is TRBD1 or TRBD2 (5 bases each). CDR3 sequence: CASSRNRDRYEQYF. The CDR3 bases are TGTGCCAGCAGTAGAAACCGGGACCGCTACGAGCAGTACTTC.